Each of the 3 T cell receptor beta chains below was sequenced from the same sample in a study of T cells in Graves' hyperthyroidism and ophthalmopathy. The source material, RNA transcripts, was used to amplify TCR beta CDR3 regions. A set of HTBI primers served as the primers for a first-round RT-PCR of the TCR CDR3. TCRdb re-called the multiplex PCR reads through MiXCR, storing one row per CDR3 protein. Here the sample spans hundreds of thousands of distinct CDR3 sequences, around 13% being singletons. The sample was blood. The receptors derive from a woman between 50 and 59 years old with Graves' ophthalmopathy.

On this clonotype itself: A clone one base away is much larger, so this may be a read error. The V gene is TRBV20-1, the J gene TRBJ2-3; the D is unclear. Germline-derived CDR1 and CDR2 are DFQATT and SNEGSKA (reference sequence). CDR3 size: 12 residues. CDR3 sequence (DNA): TGCGGTGCTAGATTGTGGGGAGATACGCAGTATTTT. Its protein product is CGARLWGDTQYF.

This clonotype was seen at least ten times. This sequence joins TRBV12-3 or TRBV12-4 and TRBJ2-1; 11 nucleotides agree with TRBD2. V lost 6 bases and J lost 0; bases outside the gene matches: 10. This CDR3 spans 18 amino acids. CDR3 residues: CASSLLAGAQSSYNEQFF. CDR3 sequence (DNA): TGTGCCAGCAGCCTACTAGCGGGAGCTCAGAGCTCCTACAATGAGCAGTTCTTC.

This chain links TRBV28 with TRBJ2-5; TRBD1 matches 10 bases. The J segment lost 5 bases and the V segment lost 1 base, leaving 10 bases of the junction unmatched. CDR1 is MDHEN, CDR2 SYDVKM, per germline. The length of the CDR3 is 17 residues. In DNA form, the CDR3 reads TGTGCCAGCAGTTTATCGACAGGGGGCCAGACGGGGGAGACCCAGTACTTC. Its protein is CASSLSTGGQTGETQYF.